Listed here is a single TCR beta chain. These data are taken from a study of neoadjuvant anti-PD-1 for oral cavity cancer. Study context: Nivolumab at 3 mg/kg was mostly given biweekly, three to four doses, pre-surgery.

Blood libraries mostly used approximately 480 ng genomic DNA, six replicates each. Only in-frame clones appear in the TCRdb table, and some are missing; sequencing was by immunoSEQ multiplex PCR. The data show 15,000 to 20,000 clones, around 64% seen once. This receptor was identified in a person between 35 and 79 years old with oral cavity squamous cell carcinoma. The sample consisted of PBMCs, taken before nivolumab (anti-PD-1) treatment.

The CDR3 spells CASGEERVGLNTEAFF. The CDR3 DNA sequence: TGTGCCAGCGGGGAGGAAAGGGTTGGGCTGAACACTGAAGCTTTCTTT. The chain carries TRBV5-4 and TRBJ1-1; D remains ambiguous. V gave up 7 bases and J gave up 0 bases, with 19 bases separating them. Germline CDR1 is SGHNT and CDR2 is YYREEE (reference sequence). The CDR3 is made up of 16 amino acids.